Below, one T cell receptor beta chain is given with its context. The method was immunoSEQ multiplex PCR; TCRdb's version includes in-frame clones alone and lacks a portion of them. The data hold roughly 150,000 clones, with 85% to 95% observed a single time. This specimen comes from a study of OX40 agonist ivuxolimab in advanced cancers. The receptor comes from an adult with an advanced solid tumor such as melanoma, head and neck, liver or kidney cancer. This specimen was CD4+ or CD8+ T cells sorted from blood, taken in a trial of the OX40 agonist ivuxolimab.

The CDR3 nucleotides are TGTGCCAGCTCACCCATCACATCGGGACTTCCCCAGAGCACAGATACGCAGTATTTT. It specifies CASSPITSGLPQSTDTQYF. The V gene is TRBV18, the J gene TRBJ2-3; perhaps TRBD2 as D (6 bases). CDR1 is KGHSH, CDR2 LQKENI, per germline. The CDR3 totals 19 residues. The germline V and J ends were trimmed by 3 bases and 0 bases, with 22 bases remaining between them. Supplemented by reference TRBV18 and TRBJ2-3, the full variable domain reads NAGVMQNPRHLVRRRGQEARLRCSPMKGHSHVYWYRQLPEEGLKFMVYLQKENIIDESGMPKERFSAEFPKEGPSILRIQQVVRGDSAAYFCASSPITSGLPQSTDTQYFGPGTRLTVL.